One T cell receptor beta chain is described in this entry. What it recognizes is unknown. A multiplex PCR was run with 60 Vbeta primers and 13 Jbeta primers. TCRdb's table, derived via immunoSEQ multiplex PCR, lists solely in-frame clones and lacks some. The sample table includes roughly 140,000 clones. The data were taken from a study of cytomegalovirus exposure and HLA in healthy donors. The study, taken as a whole, reports: Compared with the roughly 700-donor mean, an Asian-associated ancestry cluster reportedly had fewer N-insertions, according to a later analysis. About 87% or about 30% of the time was how often most TCR beta V segments were productive, according to an earlier analysis. Researchers catalogued some 160 TCR beta chains as cytomegalovirus-associated.

The TCR originated in a male donor in good health and CMV-seronegative. Source material: PBMCs.

CDR3 bases: TGTGCCAGCAGCTTAGATACTAGGATTGAAGCTTTCTTT. Amino acid sequence: CASSLDTRIEAFF. The chain recombines TRBV11-2 with TRBJ1-1; D is undetermined. The CDR3 totals 13 residues. Germline CDR1 SGHAT, CDR2 FQNNGV. V was clipped by 0 bases and J by 7 bases, with 9 bases between them.